This entry concerns a single TCR beta chain. These data originate in a study of blood T cells in healthy people across ages. In the study overall: For every two T cells, template switching captured about one barcoded beta molecule.

For the second PCR, which ran for roughly 7 to 11 cycles, a sample-barcoded 5' primer and a J-beta primer mix were used. Each cDNA molecule carried a tag from a template-switch adaptor that contained 12 random nucleotides. Every sample gave at least 2.5 million paired-end reads containing CDR3. TCRdb called the 5' RACE reads again in MiXCR, with one record for every CDR3 protein. The sample carries about 1.5 million distinct CDR3 sequences, about 42% recorded once. Germline V gene sequence: CDR1 SGHTA, CDR2 FQGNSA. V lost 2 bases, J lost 1 base, and 12 bases lay in between. The CDR3 is 15 amino acids.

This clonotype was sampled from a young woman in good health. V usage is TRBV7-2 and J usage is TRBJ2-7, with a weak D call TRBD1 (5 bases). The source material was blood. Here the CDR3 DNA reads TGTGCCAGCAGCTTATCCCCAGGGTTGTCCTACGAGCAGTACTTC. Its translation: CASSLSPGLSYEQYF. Based on the CDR3 plus reference TRBV7-2 and TRBJ2-7, the full variable domain is GAGVSQSPSNKVTEKGKDVELRCDPISGHTALYWYRQSLGQGLEFLIYFQGNSAPDKSGLPSDRFSAERTGGSVSTLTIQRTQQEDSAVYLCASSLSPGLSYEQYFGPGTRLTVT.